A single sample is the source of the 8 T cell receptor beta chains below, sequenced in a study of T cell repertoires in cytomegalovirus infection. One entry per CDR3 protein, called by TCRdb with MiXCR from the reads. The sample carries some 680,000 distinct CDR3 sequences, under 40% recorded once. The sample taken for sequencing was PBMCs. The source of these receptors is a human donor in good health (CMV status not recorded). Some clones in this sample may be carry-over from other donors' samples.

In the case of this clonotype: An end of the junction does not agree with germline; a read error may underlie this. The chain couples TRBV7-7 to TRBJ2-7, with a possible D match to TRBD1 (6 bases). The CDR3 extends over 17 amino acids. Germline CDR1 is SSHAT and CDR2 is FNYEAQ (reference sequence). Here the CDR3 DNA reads TGTGCTAGCAGCTTAGCTGCCACAGGGCTCCGCCTCGACGAGCAGTACTTC. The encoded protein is CASSLAATGLRLDEQYF.

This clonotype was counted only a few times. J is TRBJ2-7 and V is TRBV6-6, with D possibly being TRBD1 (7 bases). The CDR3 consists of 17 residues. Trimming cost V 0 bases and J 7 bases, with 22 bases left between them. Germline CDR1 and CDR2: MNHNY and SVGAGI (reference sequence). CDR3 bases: TGTGCCAGCAGTTACTCGACTTGGGGCAGGGGGGTTGAGGAGCAGTACTTC. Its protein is CASSYSTWGRGVEEQYF.

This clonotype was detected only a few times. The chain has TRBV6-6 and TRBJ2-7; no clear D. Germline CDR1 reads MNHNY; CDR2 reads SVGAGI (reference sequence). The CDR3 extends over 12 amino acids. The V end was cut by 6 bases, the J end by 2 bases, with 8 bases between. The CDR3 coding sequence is TGTGCCAGCAGCCAGATTACCTACGAGCAGTACTTC. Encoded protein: CASSQITYEQYF.

In DNA, the CDR3 is TGTGCCAGCACAGCTAGCTCCTACAATGAGCAGTTCTTC. Encoded protein: CASTASSYNEQFF. V usage is TRBV12-3 or TRBV12-4 and J usage is TRBJ2-1; D uncertain. Trimming pared 7 bases from V and 0 bases from J, leaving 7 bases between. The CDR3 is made up of 13 amino acids.

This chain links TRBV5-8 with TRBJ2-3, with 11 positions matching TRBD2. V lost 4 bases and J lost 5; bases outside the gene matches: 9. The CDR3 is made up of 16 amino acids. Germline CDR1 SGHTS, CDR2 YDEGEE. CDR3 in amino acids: CASSGPSGGIGDTQYF. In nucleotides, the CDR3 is TGTGCCAGCAGCGGTCCTAGCGGGGGGATCGGAGATACGCAGTATTTT.

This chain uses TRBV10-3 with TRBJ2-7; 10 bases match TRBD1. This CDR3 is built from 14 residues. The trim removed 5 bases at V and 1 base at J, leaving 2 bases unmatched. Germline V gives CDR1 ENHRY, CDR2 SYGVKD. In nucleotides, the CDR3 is TGTGCCATCAGTTCGGACAGGGGGTCCTACGAGCAGTACTTC. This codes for CAISSDRGSYEQYF.

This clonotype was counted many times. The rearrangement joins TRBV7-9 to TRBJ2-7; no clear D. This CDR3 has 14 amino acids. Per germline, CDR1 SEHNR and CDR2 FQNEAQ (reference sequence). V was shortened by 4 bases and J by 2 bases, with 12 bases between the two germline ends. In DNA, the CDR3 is TGTGCCAGCAGCTCCGTCCTGAATGCCTACGAGCAGTACTTC. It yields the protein CASSSVLNAYEQYF.

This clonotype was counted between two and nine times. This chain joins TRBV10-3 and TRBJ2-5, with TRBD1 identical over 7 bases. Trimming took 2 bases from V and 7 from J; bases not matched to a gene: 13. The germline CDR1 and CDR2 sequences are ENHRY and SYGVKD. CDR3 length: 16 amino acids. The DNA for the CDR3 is TGTGCCATCAGTGAGCCGAACATACAGGGGCCGGGGACCCAGTACTTC. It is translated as CAISEPNIQGPGTQYF.